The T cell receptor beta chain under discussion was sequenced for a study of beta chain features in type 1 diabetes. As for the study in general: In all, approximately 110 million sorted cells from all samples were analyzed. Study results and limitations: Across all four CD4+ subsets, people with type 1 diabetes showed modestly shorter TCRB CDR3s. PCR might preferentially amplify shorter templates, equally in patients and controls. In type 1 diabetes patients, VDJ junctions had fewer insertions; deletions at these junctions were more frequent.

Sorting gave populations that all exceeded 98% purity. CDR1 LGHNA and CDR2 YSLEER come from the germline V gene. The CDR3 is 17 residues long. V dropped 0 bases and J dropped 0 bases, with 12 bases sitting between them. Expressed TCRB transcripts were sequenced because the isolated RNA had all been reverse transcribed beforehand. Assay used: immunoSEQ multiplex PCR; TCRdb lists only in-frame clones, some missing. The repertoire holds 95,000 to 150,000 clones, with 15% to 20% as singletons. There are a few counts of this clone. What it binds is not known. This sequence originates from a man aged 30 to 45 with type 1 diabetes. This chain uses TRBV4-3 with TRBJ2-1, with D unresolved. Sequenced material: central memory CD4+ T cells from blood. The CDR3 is CASSQEGGQPSYNEQFF. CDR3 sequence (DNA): TGCGCCAGCAGCCAAGAAGGTGGTCAGCCCTCCTACAATGAGCAGTTCTTC.